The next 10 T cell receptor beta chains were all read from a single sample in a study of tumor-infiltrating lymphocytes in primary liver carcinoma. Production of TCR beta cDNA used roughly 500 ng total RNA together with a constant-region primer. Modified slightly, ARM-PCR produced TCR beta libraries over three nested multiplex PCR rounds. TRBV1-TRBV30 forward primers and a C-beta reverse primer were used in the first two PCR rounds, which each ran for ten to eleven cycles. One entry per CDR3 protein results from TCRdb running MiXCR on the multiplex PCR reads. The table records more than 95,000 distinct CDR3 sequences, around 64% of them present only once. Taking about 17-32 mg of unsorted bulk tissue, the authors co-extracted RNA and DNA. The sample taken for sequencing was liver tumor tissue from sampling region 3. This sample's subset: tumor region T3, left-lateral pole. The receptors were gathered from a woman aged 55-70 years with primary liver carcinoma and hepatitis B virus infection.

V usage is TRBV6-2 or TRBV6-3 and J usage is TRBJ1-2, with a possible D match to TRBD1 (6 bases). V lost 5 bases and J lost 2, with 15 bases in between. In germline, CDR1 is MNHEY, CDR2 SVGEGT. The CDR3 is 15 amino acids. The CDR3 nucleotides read TGTGCCAGCAGTAGCAGGACAGAGAGGAACTATGGCTACACCTTC. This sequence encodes CASSSRTERNYGYTF.

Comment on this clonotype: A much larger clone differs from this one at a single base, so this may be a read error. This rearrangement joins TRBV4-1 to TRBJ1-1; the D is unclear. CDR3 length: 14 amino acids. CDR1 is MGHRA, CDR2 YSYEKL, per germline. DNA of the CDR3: TGCGCCAGCGGCCTAGTGGGGTCGAACATTGAAGCTTTCTTT. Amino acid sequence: CASGLVGSNIEAFF.

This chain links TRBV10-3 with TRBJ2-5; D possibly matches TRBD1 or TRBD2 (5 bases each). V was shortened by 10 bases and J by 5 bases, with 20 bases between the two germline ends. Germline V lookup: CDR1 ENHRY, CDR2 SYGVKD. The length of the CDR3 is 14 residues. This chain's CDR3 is CATRDGQTAETQYF. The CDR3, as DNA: TGTGCCACCAGGGACGGACAAACAGCGGAGACCCAGTACTTC.

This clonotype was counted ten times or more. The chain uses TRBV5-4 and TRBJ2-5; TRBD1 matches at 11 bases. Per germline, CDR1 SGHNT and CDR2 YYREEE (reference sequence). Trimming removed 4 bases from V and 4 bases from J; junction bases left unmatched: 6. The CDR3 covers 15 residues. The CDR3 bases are TGTGCCAGCAGCCCAGGACAGGGGGCGGGAGAGACCCAGTACTTC. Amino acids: CASSPGQGAGETQYF.

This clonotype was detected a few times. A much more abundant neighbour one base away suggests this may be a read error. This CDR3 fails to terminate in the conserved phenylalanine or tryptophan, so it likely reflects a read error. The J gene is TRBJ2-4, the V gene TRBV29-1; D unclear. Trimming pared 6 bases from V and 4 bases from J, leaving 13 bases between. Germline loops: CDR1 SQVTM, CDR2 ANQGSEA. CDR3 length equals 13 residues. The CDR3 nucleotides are TGCAGCGTAAAAGGTCCTAATAAAAACATTCAGTACTTA. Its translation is CSVKGPNKNIQYL.

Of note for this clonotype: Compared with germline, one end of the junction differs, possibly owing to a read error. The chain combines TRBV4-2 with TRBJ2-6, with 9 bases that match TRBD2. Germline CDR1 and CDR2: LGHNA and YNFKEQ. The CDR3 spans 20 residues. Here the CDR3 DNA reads TGTGCCAGCAGACAAGATCCGGCTAGCGGGAATTCTTCTGGGGCCAACGTCCTGACTTTC. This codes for CASRQDPASGNSSGANVLTF.

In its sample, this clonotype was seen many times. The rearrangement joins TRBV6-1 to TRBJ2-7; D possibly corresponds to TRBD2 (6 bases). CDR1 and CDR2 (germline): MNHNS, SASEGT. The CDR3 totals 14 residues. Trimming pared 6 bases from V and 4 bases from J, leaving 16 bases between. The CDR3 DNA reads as TGTGCCAGCAGCGGCCAGCGGGCGAATTACGAGCAGTACTTC. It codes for CASSGQRANYEQYF.

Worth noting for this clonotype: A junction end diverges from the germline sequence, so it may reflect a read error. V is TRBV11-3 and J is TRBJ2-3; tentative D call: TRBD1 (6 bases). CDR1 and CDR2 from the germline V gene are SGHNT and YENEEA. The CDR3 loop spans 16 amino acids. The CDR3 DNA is TGTGCCAGCAGCTTAGTTCCCACCAGGGGCACAAATACGCAGTATTTT. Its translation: CASSLVPTRGTNTQYF.

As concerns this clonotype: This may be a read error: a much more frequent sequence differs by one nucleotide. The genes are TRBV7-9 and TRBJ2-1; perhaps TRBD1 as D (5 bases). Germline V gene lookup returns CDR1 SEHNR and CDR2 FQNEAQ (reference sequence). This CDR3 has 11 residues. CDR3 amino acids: CACSYQGEQFF. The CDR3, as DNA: TGTGCCTGCAGCTACCAGGGAGAGCAGTTCTTC.

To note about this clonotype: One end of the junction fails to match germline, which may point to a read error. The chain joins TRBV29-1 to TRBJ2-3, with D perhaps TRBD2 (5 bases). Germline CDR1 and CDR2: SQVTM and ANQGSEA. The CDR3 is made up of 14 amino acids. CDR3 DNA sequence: TGCGGCGTTGGGGAGAGGACCCTCAGAGATACGCAGTATTTT. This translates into CGVGERTLRDTQYF.